The 27 T cell receptor beta chains listed next were all sequenced from one sample in a study of blood T cell repertoires in COVID-19. Some clones are missing from TCRdb's copy, which holds only in-frame ones; the method was immunoSEQ multiplex PCR. The repertoire holds some 150,000 clones, with 84% as singletons. The specimen was peripheral blood. Receptors were obtained from a man aged 65 to 79 with acute or convalescent COVID-19.

The gene calls are TRBV4-1 and TRBJ2-1, with TRBD1 identical over 12 bases. This CDR3 is 17 amino acids long. Per germline, CDR1 MGHRA and CDR2 YSYEKL. V lost 3 bases and J lost 6; bases outside the gene matches: 9. The CDR3 region is CASSQITGTGGLNEQFF. The DNA of the CDR3 is TGCGCCAGCAGCCAGATCACCGGGACAGGGGGCCTCAATGAGCAGTTCTTC.

This chain connects TRBV7-3 to TRBJ2-7; possibly TRBD2 for D (5 bases). The CDR3 consists of 15 residues. Per the germline V gene, CDR1 is SGHTA and CDR2 is FQGTGA. V was shortened by 2 bases and J by 2 bases, with 13 bases between the two germline ends. CDR3 DNA: TGTGCCAGCAGCTTAGGATCGGGGTACGCCTACGAGCAGTACTTC. This gives the protein CASSLGSGYAYEQYF.

This rearrangement joins TRBV6-5 to TRBJ1-2; D is perhaps TRBD1 (6 bases). The V gene lost 4 bases and the J gene lost 2 bases, with 14 bases spanning the gap. The CDR3 has 15 amino acids. The germline gives CDR1 MNHEY, CDR2 SVGAGI. Written as DNA, the CDR3 is TGTGCCAGCAGTTCCACCTGGACAGACAACTATGGCTACACCTTC. It is translated as CASSSTWTDNYGYTF.

The DNA for the CDR3 is TGCGCCAGCAGCCAAGAGACTGGACACACCTATGGCTACACCTTC. It codes for CASSQETGHTYGYTF. The rearrangement links TRBV4-1 to TRBJ1-2; D might be TRBD1 (5 bases). The V gene lost 0 bases and the J gene lost 4 bases, with 12 bases spanning the gap. This CDR3 region has 15 residues. The germline V gene has CDR1 MGHRA and CDR2 YSYEKL.

V usage is TRBV13 and J usage is TRBJ2-2; D gene uncertain. Germline V lookup: CDR1 PRHDT, CDR2 FYEKMQ (reference sequence). This CDR3 has 11 amino acids. V was clipped by 4 bases and J by 9 bases, with 6 bases between them. This CDR3 is CASSYGRELFF. DNA for the CDR3: TGTGCCAGCAGCTACGGTCGGGAGCTGTTTTTT. The full variable domain, in which reference TRBV13 and TRBJ2-2 provide the parts outside the CDR3, is AAGVIQSPRHLIKEKRETATLKCYPIPRHDTVYWYQQGPGQDPQFLISFYEKMQSDKGSIPDRFSAQQFSDYHSELNMSSLELGDSALYFCASSYGRELFFGEGSRLTVL.

This clone was counted once. CDR3 sequence (DNA): TGCGCCAGCAGCTTGGCCGGGGAGAGGAATTCACCCCTCCACTTT. It codes for CASSLAGERNSPLHF. The J gene is TRBJ1-6, the V gene TRBV5-1; D gene unclear. V was cut by 0 bases and J by 7 bases, with 11 bases left in between. The CDR3 has 15 amino acids. CDR1 is SGHRS, CDR2 YFSETQ, per germline.

The chain recombines TRBV6-5 with TRBJ1-2; D possibly corresponds to TRBD1 (6 bases). Germline CDR1 reads MNHEY; CDR2 reads SVGAGI. The CDR3 runs 14 residues. Trimming took off 4 bases at V and 2 bases at J, with 11 bases between the two ends. The CDR3 coding sequence is TGTGCCAGCAGTTCAGCCCAGGGGAACTATGGCTACACCTTC. Its protein product is CASSSAQGNYGYTF.

Concerning this clone: Other DNA variants within this sample encode the same CDR3. This sequence joins TRBV9 and TRBJ1-5; D not certain. The CDR3 totals 15 residues. Trimming pared 0 bases from V and 0 bases from J, leaving 7 bases between. Per germline, CDR1 SGDLS and CDR2 YYNGEE. CDR3 protein: CASSVGGLSNQPQHF. The CDR3 nucleotides read TGTGCCAGCAGCGTAGGAGGACTTAGCAATCAGCCCCAGCATTTT. Using reference TRBV9 and TRBJ1-5 for the parts outside the CDR3, the full variable domain is DSGVTQTPKHLITATGQRVTLRCSPRSGDLSVYWYQQSLDQGLQFLIQYYNGEERAKGNILERFSAQQFPDLHSELNLSSLELGDSALYFCASSVGGLSNQPQHFGDGTRLSIL.

This chain joins TRBV6-1 and TRBJ1-1, with a tentative D call TRBD1 (5 bases). V was clipped by 1 base and J by 5 bases, with 11 bases between them. There are 14 residues in the CDR3. CDR1 and CDR2 (germline): MNHNS, SASEGT. CDR3 DNA sequence: TGTGCCAGCAGTGAAGAGGGGAAGCGAACTGAAGCTTTCTTT. Residues: CASSEEGKRTEAFF.

The V gene is TRBV6-5, the J gene TRBJ1-6, with a tentative D call TRBD1 (5 bases). The CDR3 runs 16 residues. Looked up from germline, CDR1 is MNHEY and CDR2 is SVGAGI. Trimming cost V 2 bases and J 2 bases, with 10 bases left between them. The CDR3 loop is CASSYGTMAYNSPLHF. CDR3 bases: TGTGCCAGCAGTTACGGGACTATGGCCTATAATTCACCCCTCCACTTT.

The genes are TRBV6-6 and TRBJ2-1, with TRBD2 identical over 8 bases. The V gene end was trimmed by 8 bases and the J gene end by 6 bases; junction bases not matched to a gene: 12. The germline gives CDR1 MNHNY, CDR2 SVGAGI (reference sequence). This CDR3 has 15 amino acids. The CDR3 sequence is CASDMSGSGGNEQFF. In DNA, the CDR3 is TGTGCCAGCGACATGAGCGGGAGTGGGGGCAATGAGCAGTTCTTC.

This chain uses TRBV6-5 with TRBJ2-2, with a possible D match to TRBD2 (5 bases). CDR1 MNHEY and CDR2 SVGAGI come from the germline V gene. The CDR3 spans 13 residues. The germline V and J ends were trimmed by 6 bases and 8 bases, with 13 bases remaining between them. The CDR3 region has the DNA TGTGCCAGCAGCAAAAACGGGATAGGGGAGCTGTTTTTT. As protein: CASSKNGIGELFF.

This clone appeared a single time. This chain joins TRBV12-3 or TRBV12-4 and TRBJ1-2, with TRBD1 matching 10 bases. The J segment lost 7 bases and the V segment lost 6 bases, leaving 5 bases of the junction unmatched. The CDR3 covers 13 residues. Written as DNA, the CDR3 is TGTGCCAGCAGCGACAGGGGGCAGGGTGGCTACACCTTC. It encodes CASSDRGQGGYTF.

The rearrangement links TRBV9 to TRBJ2-7; 7 bases are a match to TRBD2. The CDR3 runs to 14 residues. CDR1 is SGDLS and CDR2 is YYNGEE in the germline V gene. The V gene end was trimmed by 4 bases and the J gene end by 5 bases; junction bases not matched to a gene: 9. CDR3 sequence: CASSFRTSLDEQYF. The CDR3 DNA reads TGTGCCAGCAGCTTTAGGACTAGTCTCGACGAGCAGTACTTC.

The V and J genes are TRBV6-1 and TRBJ2-7; 10 bases match TRBD1. Germline CDR1 is MNHNS and CDR2 is SASEGT. The length of the CDR3 is 15 residues. The V gene end was trimmed by 1 base and the J gene end by 0 bases; junction bases not matched to a gene: 0. The CDR3: CASSEGTGGSYEQYF. CDR3 nucleotide sequence: TGTGCCAGCAGTGAAGGGACAGGGGGCTCCTACGAGCAGTACTTC.

This clone showed up just a few times. V and J are TRBV5-1 and TRBJ2-2, with D perhaps TRBD2 (6 bases). There are 14 residues in the CDR3. V was cut by 4 bases and J by 6 bases, with 13 bases left in between. Germline CDR1 is SGHRS and CDR2 is YFSETQ. The CDR3 region is CASSQGLAAGELFF. The CDR3 DNA reads TGCGCCAGCAGCCAGGGACTGGCGGCCGGGGAGCTGTTTTTT.

This rearrangement joins TRBV3-1 (or the pseudogene TRBV3-2) to TRBJ1-2; 11 positions agree with TRBD1. CDR1 LGHDT and CDR2 YNNKEL come from the germline V gene (reference sequence). The trim removed 3 bases at V and 3 bases at J, leaving 6 bases unmatched. The CDR3 is 16 residues long. The CDR3 nucleotides are TGTGCCAGCAGCCAGGCCCGGACAGGGGGCCACTATGGCTACACCTTC. Protein product: CASSQARTGGHYGYTF.

The chain has TRBV6-5 and TRBJ2-1, with 9 bases fitting TRBD1. CDR1 is MNHEY and CDR2 is SVGAGI in the germline V gene. V was pared by 2 bases and J by 4 bases, with 6 bases of the junction left unmatched. The CDR3 has 16 amino acids. CDR3 sequence reads: CASSYATGGVYNEQFF. CDR3 sequence (DNA): TGTGCCAGCAGTTACGCCACAGGGGGCGTTTACAATGAGCAGTTCTTC.

This clone appeared once. J is TRBJ2-7 and V is TRBV11-2; no firm D call. Germline lookup yields CDR1 SGHAT and CDR2 FQNNGV. This CDR3 comprises 14 residues. The V gene lost 6 bases and the J gene lost 3 bases, with 15 bases spanning the gap. The CDR3: CASSPTPSGYEQYF. The CDR3 bases are TGTGCCAGCAGTCCCACCCCTTCAGGCTACGAGCAGTACTTC.

The V call is TRBV5-4, the J call TRBJ2-7; D is perhaps TRBD2 (6 bases). CDR1 and CDR2 (germline): SGHNT, YYREEE (reference sequence). This CDR3 contains 14 residues. Trimming removed 4 bases from V and 1 base from J, with 12 bases in between. The CDR3 spells CASSGAGTSYEQYF. The CDR3 DNA follows: TGTGCCAGCAGCGGCGCCGGGACTTCCTACGAGCAGTACTTC.

As concerns this clone: Other nucleotide sequences from this sample produce the same CDR3. J is TRBJ2-5 and V is TRBV28; a weak D match, TRBD2 (5 bases). V was cut by 6 bases and J by 8 bases, with 10 bases left in between. CDR3 length equals 11 residues. Germline loops: CDR1 MDHEN, CDR2 SYDVKM. The CDR3 coding sequence is TGTGCCAGCAGCCCCCGGGAAACCCAGTACTTC. It codes for CASSPRETQYF.

The chain recombines TRBV18 with TRBJ2-7, with 8 nucleotides matching TRBD1. CDR1 and CDR2 from the germline V gene are KGHSH and LQKENI. The length of the CDR3 is 12 residues. The ends lost 4 bases at V and 6 bases at J; junction bases unmatched: 2. The CDR3 loop is CASSLDRGEQYF. In DNA, the CDR3 is TGTGCCAGCTCACTCGACAGGGGCGAGCAGTACTTC.

The chain employs TRBV21-1 and TRBJ2-6; whether TRBD2, the table's D call, matches the DNA was not checked. TRBV21-1 is marked as a pseudogene. The CDR3 sequence is 18 residues long. CDR3 nucleotide sequence: TGTGCCAGCAGCAAGAGGACGGACTCATTCTCTGGGGCCAACGTCCTGACTTTC. It translates to CASSKRTDSFSGANVLTF.

J is TRBJ1-1 and V is TRBV6-5; 8 nucleotides match TRBD1. V was clipped by 6 bases and J by 3 bases; unmatched bases: 6. Germline values: CDR1 MNHEY, CDR2 SVGAGI. The CDR3 has 14 amino acids. CDR3 loop: CASSRTGFDTEAFF. In DNA, the CDR3 is TGTGCCAGCAGCCGGACAGGGTTCGACACTGAAGCTTTCTTT.

This clone came up a few times. This chain connects TRBV19 to TRBJ2-1; tentatively, D is TRBD2 (5 bases). Germline V gives CDR1 LNHDA, CDR2 SQIVND (reference sequence). Trimming cost V 5 bases and J 0 bases, with 14 bases left between them. CDR3 length equals 16 residues. DNA for the CDR3: TGTGCCAGTAGTCGAAACCCGGGGAGCTCCTACAATGAGCAGTTCTTC. It encodes CASSRNPGSSYNEQFF.

The chain employs TRBV6-4 and TRBJ2-7; tentative D call: TRBD1 (6 bases). The CDR3 spans 15 residues. Per germline, CDR1 MRHNA and CDR2 SNTAGT. V was clipped by 8 bases and J by 3 bases, with 20 bases between them. In DNA, the CDR3 is TGTGCCAGCCGATCCCTCCACAGGGACCACTACGAGCAGTACTTC. Amino acid sequence: CASRSLHRDHYEQYF.

The chain has TRBV23-1 and TRBJ1-6; 10 bases are a match to TRBD1. TRBV23-1 carries the ORF label, with uncertain function. The CDR3 extends over 15 amino acids. Losses at the gene ends were 6 bases for V and 10 bases for J; bases not matched to a gene: 9. The CDR3 reads CASSPGTGEESPLHF. In nucleotides, the CDR3 is TGCGCCAGCAGCCCCGGGACAGGGGAGGAGTCACCCCTCCACTTT.